This TCR beta chain was identified during a study of blood T cell repertoires in COVID-19. For the study at large: COVID-19 samples from acute and convalescent phases originated in the United States, Italy and Spain. The cDNA or gDNA used as material had been derived from T cells, B-cell-depleted T cells, or PBMCs.

In the authors' workflow: Quantification of nucleated cells was approximated via reference gene primer amplification. The protocol was immunoSEQ multiplex PCR, while the TCRdb copy is restricted to in-frame clones and leaves out a portion. V, J and clone size are those of that table, while D and trimming were read from the DNA. This sample has approximately 150,000 clones, with roughly nine tenths found just once. Germline loops: CDR1 SGDLS, CDR2 YYNGEE. The CDR3 is 17 amino acids. The V gene end was trimmed by 4 bases and the J gene end by 3 bases; junction bases not matched to a gene: 11. The sequence derives from a human donor in a cohort sampled during active COVID-19. The sequenced material came from peripheral blood. The J gene is TRBJ2-3, the V gene TRBV9, with 10 bases that match TRBD1. The CDR3 sequence is CASSHSNDRGRTDTQYF. The CDR3 DNA reads TGTGCCAGCAGCCATTCGAACGACAGGGGGCGAACAGATACGCAGTATTTT. The full variable domain, completed using reference TRBV9 and TRBJ2-3, is DSGVTQTPKHLITATGQRVTLRCSPRSGDLSVYWYQQSLDQGLQFLIQYYNGEERAKGNILERFSAQQFPDLHSELNLSSLELGDSALYFCASSHSNDRGRTDTQYFGPGTRLTVL.